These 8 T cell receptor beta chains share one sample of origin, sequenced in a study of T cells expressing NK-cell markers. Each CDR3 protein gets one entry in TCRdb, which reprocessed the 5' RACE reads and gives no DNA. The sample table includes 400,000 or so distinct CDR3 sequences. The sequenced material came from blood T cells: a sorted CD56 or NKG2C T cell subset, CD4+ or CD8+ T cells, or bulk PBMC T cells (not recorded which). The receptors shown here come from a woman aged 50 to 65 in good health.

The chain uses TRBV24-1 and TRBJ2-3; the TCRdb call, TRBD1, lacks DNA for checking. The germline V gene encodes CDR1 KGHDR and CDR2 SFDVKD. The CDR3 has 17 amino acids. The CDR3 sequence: CATPISWTAPTEDTQYF.

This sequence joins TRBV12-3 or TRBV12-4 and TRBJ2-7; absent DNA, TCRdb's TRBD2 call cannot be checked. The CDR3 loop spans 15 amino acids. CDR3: CASSWTSGTRYEQYF.

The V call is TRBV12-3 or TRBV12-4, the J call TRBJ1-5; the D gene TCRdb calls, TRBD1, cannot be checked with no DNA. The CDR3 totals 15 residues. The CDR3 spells CASRRQGYSNQPQHF.

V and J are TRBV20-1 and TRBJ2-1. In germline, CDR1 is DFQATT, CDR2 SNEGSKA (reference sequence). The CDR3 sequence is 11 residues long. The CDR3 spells CSAMINNEQFF.

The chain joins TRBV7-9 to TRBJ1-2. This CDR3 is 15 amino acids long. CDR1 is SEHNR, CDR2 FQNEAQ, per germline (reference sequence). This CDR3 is CASSLGEGGVDGYTF.

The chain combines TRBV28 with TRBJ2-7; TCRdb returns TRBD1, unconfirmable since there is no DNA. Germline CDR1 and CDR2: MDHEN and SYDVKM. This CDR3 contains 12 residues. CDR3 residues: CASSVRVGEQYF.

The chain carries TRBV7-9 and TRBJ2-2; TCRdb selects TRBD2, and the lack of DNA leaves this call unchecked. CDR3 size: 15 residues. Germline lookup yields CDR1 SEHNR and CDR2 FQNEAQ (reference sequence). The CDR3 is CASSLTSANTGELFF.

The chain's CDR3 is CATSDRPNTEAFF. This chain connects TRBV6-6 to TRBJ1-1; TCRdb designates TRBD1, a call that cannot be tested without DNA. Germline values: CDR1 MNHNY, CDR2 SVGAGI (reference sequence). CDR3 size: 13 residues.